This TCR beta chain is from a study of regulatory T cells. V lost 0 bases and J 8 bases, leaving 9 bases between the germline ends. The CDR3 length is 13 residues. Germline V gene lookup returns CDR1 MNHNS and CDR2 SASEGT. Study results and limitations: Patient repertoires had restricted TRB V-J pairs and skewed V and J usage, most in Tregs. Hydrophobic residues at CDR3 positions 6 and 7 were enriched in conventional CD4+ T cells of CD3G-deficient patients.

Sorting split CD4+ cells into CD25-high CD127-low Tregs and CD25-low CD127-high conventional T cells. Primers: 52 TRBV forward and 13 TRBJ reverse. This table comes from immunoSEQ multiplex PCR, and its TCRdb copy is limited to in-frame clones, with some not included. The profile covers around 30,000 clones, with 93% appearing a single time and 0.98% taken by the ten largest. Comments on this clone: The antigen remains undetermined.

This sequence joins TRBV6-1 and TRBJ2-3; D not resolved. The sequence came from a child younger than 10 with CD3G deficiency. Input material: conventional CD4+ T cells sorted from blood. The chain's CDR3 is CASSEAVTRTQYF. DNA for the CDR3: TGTGCCAGCAGTGAAGCAGTAACCCGTACGCAGTATTTT.